The 27 T cell receptor beta chains below all came from one sample that was sequenced in a study of cytomegalovirus exposure and HLA in healthy donors. The PCR was carried out with 60 Vbeta primers and 13 Jbeta primers. The data were produced by immunoSEQ multiplex PCR, yet TCRdb's version contains in-frame clones alone and is incomplete. The repertoire has 140,000 to 150,000 clones, around 75% of them found once; the top ten carry about 4.1%. Sequenced input: PBMCs. Receptors were obtained from a man in his fifties or sixties in good health and CMV-seronegative.

The rearrangement links TRBV5-1 to TRBJ2-2, with no clear D. Between the trimmed V and J ends, which lost 1 base and 1 base, there was a span of 8 bases. The V gene's germline CDR1 is SGHRS and CDR2 YFSETQ. The CDR3 spans 15 residues. The CDR3 DNA sequence: TGCGCCAGCAGCTTGCAGGAAGAGAACACCGGGGAGCTGTTTTTT. Residues: CASSLQEENTGELFF.

This chain uses TRBV15 with TRBJ2-7; D is unclear. V lost 0 bases and J lost 0, with 15 bases in between. The CDR3 loop spans 17 amino acids. Germline CDR1 reads LNHNV; CDR2 reads YYDKDF (reference sequence). The CDR3 DNA follows: TGTGCCACCAGCAGAGATAAAGCGATTAGTATCTCCTACGAGCAGTACTTC. It encodes CATSRDKAISISYEQYF.

V is TRBV6-1 and J is TRBJ2-7, with D tentatively TRBD2 (6 bases). Germline CDR1 is MNHNS and CDR2 is SASEGT. The CDR3 has 13 amino acids. Trimming took off 2 bases at V and 7 bases at J, with 12 bases between the two ends. The CDR3 loop is CASSEQWEDEQYF. CDR3 nucleotides: TGTGCCAGCAGTGAACAGTGGGAGGATGAGCAGTACTTC.

The rearrangement joins TRBV6-5 to TRBJ2-7; TRBD2 matches 7 bases. This CDR3 is 14 amino acids long. With V trimmed by 5 bases and J by 2 bases, 6 bases remained unmatched. Germline loops: CDR1 MNHEY, CDR2 SVGAGI. CDR3 in DNA: TGTGCCAGCAGTCGGGGGGACGGAGCCTACGAGCAGTACTTC. It yields the protein CASSRGDGAYEQYF.

CDR3 protein: CASSPLPTSVGEQFF. In nucleotides, the CDR3 is TGTGCCAGCAGTCCACTACCGACTAGCGTGGGTGAGCAGTTCTTC. This chain uses TRBV27 with TRBJ2-1; TRBD2 matches at 8 bases. Trimming cost V 5 bases and J 9 bases; bases outside gene matches: 12. This CDR3 contains 15 residues. Germline V lookup: CDR1 MNHEY, CDR2 SMNVEV (reference sequence).

V is TRBV7-2 and J is TRBJ1-1; the match to TRBD1 covers 12 bases. Trimming removed 3 bases from V and 10 bases from J; junction bases left unmatched: 6. Germline CDR1 and CDR2: SGHTA and FQGNSA. The CDR3 contains 14 residues. In DNA, the CDR3 is TGTGCCAGCAGCTTGGGACAGGGGGCCCTGAGAGCTTTCTTT. It translates to CASSLGQGALRAFF.

This rearrangement joins TRBV27 to TRBJ1-1; 7 nucleotides line up with TRBD1. The CDR3 totals 16 residues. V was clipped by 3 bases and J by 6 bases; unmatched bases: 13. Germline CDR1 reads MNHEY; CDR2 reads SMNVEV (reference sequence). CDR3 coding DNA: TGTGCCAGCAGTTTGGGGGCAGGGGGGCGCTTGGCTGAAGCTTTCTTT. It yields the protein CASSLGAGGRLAEAFF.

Only a few counts were recorded for this clone. This sequence joins TRBV2 and TRBJ2-7; maybe TRBD1 (8 bases). CDR3 length: 15 residues. Germline loops: CDR1 SNHLY, CDR2 FYNNEI. Trimming stripped 5 bases from V and 3 bases from J, with 17 bases between. The CDR3 nucleotides read TGTGCCAGCAGTCCCGGGGGGACAGGAAGCTACGAGCAGTACTTC. It is translated as CASSPGGTGSYEQYF.

The genes are TRBV7-3 and TRBJ2-2, with 7 bases aligning to TRBD2. The J segment lost 2 bases and the V segment lost 5 bases, leaving 8 bases of the junction unmatched. The CDR3 has 16 amino acids. Germline CDR1 reads SGHTA; CDR2 reads FQGTGA. In nucleotides, the CDR3 is TGTGCCAGCAGCCTATATCAGCGGGAAAACACCGGGGAGCTGTTTTTT. It encodes CASSLYQRENTGELFF.

The chain has TRBV7-6 and TRBJ2-1; 10 nucleotides agree with TRBD2. In germline, CDR1 is SGHVS, CDR2 FNYEAQ. The CDR3 loop spans 16 amino acids. After removal of 0 bases from V and 5 bases from J, the junction contained 4 bases not matched to a gene. CDR3 nucleotide sequence: TGTGCCAGCAGCTTAGCGAAACTAGCGGGACACAATGAGCAGTTCTTC. Protein: CASSLAKLAGHNEQFF. The variable domain in full, completed from reference TRBV7-6 and TRBJ2-1, reads GAGVSQSPRYKVTKRGQDVALRCDPISGHVSLYWYRQALGQGPEFLTYFNYEAQQDKSGLPNDRFSAERPEGSISTLTIQRTEQRDSAMYRCASSLAKLAGHNEQFFGPGTRLTVL.

This sequence joins TRBV4-1 and TRBJ1-3, with unresolved D. V shed 0 bases and J shed 4 bases, with 16 bases lying between them. This CDR3 has 17 amino acids. Per the germline V gene, CDR1 is MGHRA and CDR2 is YSYEKL. The CDR3 bases are TGCGCCAGCAGCCAAGAAGATCTGCAGGCCCCGGGAAACACCATATATTTT. It specifies CASSQEDLQAPGNTIYF.

The chain links TRBV19 to TRBJ1-2, with 8 bases identical to TRBD1. The germline gives CDR1 LNHDA, CDR2 SQIVND (reference sequence). Trimming took 0 bases from V and 7 from J; bases not matched to a gene: 7. CDR3 length equals 15 residues. The CDR3 loop is CASSIDLEDRVGYTF. CDR3 bases: TGTGCCAGTAGTATAGATCTGGAGGACAGGGTTGGCTACACCTTC.

The chain links TRBV5-6 to TRBJ2-2; D unresolved. Germline-derived CDR1 and CDR2 are SGHDT and YYEEEE. The CDR3 consists of 14 residues. V lost 5 bases to trimming and J lost 4 bases, with 12 bases between them. CDR3 region: CASSLGAITGELFF. As DNA, the CDR3 is TGTGCCAGCAGTTTAGGAGCGATCACCGGGGAGCTGTTTTTT.

The rearrangement uses TRBV7-8 and TRBJ1-5; TRBD1 might be the D (6 bases). V lost 5 bases to trimming and J lost 0 bases, with 11 bases between them. CDR3 size: 15 residues. Per germline, CDR1 SGHVS and CDR2 FQNEAQ. CDR3 loop: CASSPYRDSNQPQHF. The CDR3, as DNA: TGTGCCAGCAGCCCGTACAGGGATAGCAATCAGCCCCAGCATTTT. Full variable domain (outside the CDR3, taken from reference TRBV7-8 and TRBJ1-5): GAGVSQSPRYKVAKRGQDVALRCDPISGHVSLFWYQQALGQGPEFLTYFQNEAQLDKSGLPSDRFFAERPEGSVSTLKIQRTQQEDSAVYLCASSPYRDSNQPQHFGDGTRLSIL.

The chain links TRBV5-1 to TRBJ2-7; TRBD2 is a possible D gene (5 bases). The germline V gene encodes CDR1 SGHRS and CDR2 YFSETQ. V lost 2 bases, J lost 2 bases, and 8 bases lay in between. The CDR3 totals 13 residues. CDR3 DNA sequence: TGCGCCAGCAGCTTTCGGGATCCCTACGAGCAGTACTTC. Its translation is CASSFRDPYEQYF.

The chain joins TRBV7-6 to TRBJ2-2, with 8 bases lining up with TRBD1. The CDR3 is 15 residues long. The junction had 2 bases not matched to a gene; V was cut back by 3 bases and J by 2 bases. The germline CDR1 and CDR2 sequences are SGHVS and FNYEAQ. The DNA for the CDR3 is TGTGCCAGCAGCTTTGGACAGGGAAACACCGGGGAGCTGTTTTTT. Its translation is CASSFGQGNTGELFF.

The V call is TRBV7-6, the J call TRBJ2-2; TRBD2 aligns across 7 bases. J gave up 1 base and V 5 bases, and 4 bases lay outside the gene matches. CDR1 and CDR2 from the germline V gene are SGHVS and FNYEAQ. This CDR3 contains 15 residues. The CDR3 region is CASSLTSQNTGELFF. CDR3 nucleotides: TGTGCCAGCAGCCTGACTAGCCAGAACACCGGGGAGCTGTTTTTT.

The chain uses TRBV4-3 and TRBJ1-5; D gene ambiguous. Germline V gives CDR1 LGHNA, CDR2 YSLEER. V was cut by 0 bases and J by 5 bases, with 11 bases left in between. This CDR3 is 15 amino acids long. CDR3 sequence: CASSQEGGRDQPQHF. The CDR3 nucleotides are TGCGCCAGCAGCCAAGAGGGAGGCAGAGATCAGCCCCAGCATTTT.

The rearrangement uses TRBV27 and TRBJ1-1; TRBD1 aligns across 7 bases. Trimming took 8 bases from V and 5 from J; bases not matched to a gene: 8. Germline values: CDR1 MNHEY, CDR2 SMNVEV (reference sequence). The CDR3 length is 13 residues. The CDR3 coding sequence is TGTGCCAGCGGAGCAGGGGGGAGGACTGAAGCTTTCTTT. Its translation is CASGAGGRTEAFF.

The rearrangement joins TRBV5-4 to TRBJ2-1; 10 bases align to TRBD2. The V gene's germline CDR1 is SGHNT and CDR2 YYREEE (reference sequence). The CDR3 covers 16 residues. J gave up 2 bases and V 3 bases, and 5 bases lay outside the gene matches. CDR3 in amino acids: CASSSGLADPYNEQFF. Here the CDR3 DNA reads TGTGCCAGCAGCTCCGGACTAGCGGACCCCTACAATGAGCAGTTCTTC. Full variable domain (remainder filled in from reference TRBV5-4 and TRBJ2-1): ETGVTQSPTHLIKTRGQQVTLRCSSQSGHNTVSWYQQALGQGPQFIFQYYREEENGRGNFPPRFSGLQFPNYSSELNVNALELDDSALYLCASSSGLADPYNEQFFGPGTRLTVL.

V gene TRBV19 combines with J gene TRBJ1-1; 7 bases are shared with TRBD1. The CDR3 covers 15 residues. The trim removed 3 bases at V and 1 base at J, leaving 5 bases unmatched. The germline V gene encodes CDR1 LNHDA and CDR2 SQIVND (reference sequence). CDR3: CASSMYGTENTEAFF. CDR3 coding DNA: TGTGCCAGTAGTATGTATGGGACAGAGAACACTGAAGCTTTCTTT.

As DNA, the CDR3 is TGTGCCGGACGTTCGACAGATCCTTACAATAGTAAGGGCTACGAGCAGTACTTC. Its protein product is CAGRSTDPYNSKGYEQYF. The chain links TRBV30 to TRBJ2-7; TRBD1 might be the D (5 bases). CDR1 and CDR2 (germline): GTSNPN, SVGIG (reference sequence). V lost 8 bases and J lost 3, with 32 bases in between. This CDR3 is 18 amino acids long.

The chain links TRBV7-9 to TRBJ1-1, with D perhaps TRBD1 (5 bases). This CDR3 comprises 18 residues. The germline V gene encodes CDR1 SEHNR and CDR2 FQNEAQ (reference sequence). V dropped 2 bases and J dropped 5 bases, with 24 bases sitting between them. CDR3 in DNA: TGTGCCAGCAGCTTACTCCGGGGGGGTCCCATCCGGGGGACTGAAGCTTTCTTT. Amino acid sequence: CASSLLRGGPIRGTEAFF.

This chain uses TRBV7-8 with TRBJ2-4; 7 bases are a match to TRBD1. The CDR3 is 13 residues long. J was trimmed by 5 bases and V by 6 bases; bases with no gene match: 4. Germline CDR1 SGHVS, CDR2 FQNEAQ. The CDR3 DNA reads TGTGCCAGCAGTCCTACAGGGGAAAACATTCAGTACTTC. Encoded protein: CASSPTGENIQYF.

This clone was seen more than once but under ten times. An end of the junction does not agree with germline; a read error may underlie this. J is TRBJ2-3 and V is TRBV7-6, with 9 bases that match TRBD2. CDR3 length equals 17 residues. The V gene's germline CDR1 is SGHVS and CDR2 FNYEAQ. The CDR3 DNA sequence: TGTGCCAGCAGCTTAGGGGGGGTAGGGACTAGCACCGATACGCAGTATTTT. This translates into CASSLGGVGTSTDTQYF.

V gene TRBV28 combines with J gene TRBJ1-1; perhaps TRBD1 as D (5 bases). This CDR3 is 18 amino acids long. V lost 6 bases and J lost 1, with 24 bases in between. The germline CDR1 and CDR2 sequences are MDHEN and SYDVKM. DNA for the CDR3: TGTGCCAGCAGCCGTATATGGTCCACAGGAGACTCGAACACTGAAGCTTTCTTT. It yields the protein CASSRIWSTGDSNTEAFF.

V is TRBV27 and J is TRBJ2-1; 8 positions match TRBD2. Trimming removed 5 bases from V and 6 bases from J; junction bases left unmatched: 9. CDR1 and CDR2 from the germline V gene are MNHEY and SMNVEV (reference sequence). The CDR3 is 15 amino acids. The CDR3 reads CASSPNWLAGNEQFF. The CDR3 DNA follows: TGTGCCAGCAGTCCGAACTGGCTAGCGGGCAATGAGCAGTTCTTC.